Below are 23 T cell receptor beta chains sequenced from a single sample in a study of resident and recirculating memory T cells in vitiligo. Generated by immunoSEQ multiplex PCR, the TCRdb table keeps only in-frame clones and is missing some. This table has roughly 76,000 clones, roughly 90% appearing once. Sequenced sample: blood. The origin of the receptors is a male donor with vitiligo.

This chain joins TRBV6-5 and TRBJ1-3; D possibly corresponds to TRBD1 (6 bases). Trimming removed 4 bases at V and 4 bases at J, with 14 bases between. This CDR3 region has 15 residues. Germline CDR1 MNHEY, CDR2 SVGAGI. The DNA of the CDR3 is TGTGCCAGCAGTTTCGACAGGTCCACAGGAAACACCATATATTTT. Translation: CASSFDRSTGNTIYF.

The J gene is TRBJ2-1, the V gene TRBV19, with TRBD1 matching 8 bases. The CDR3 extends over 16 amino acids. Germline V gives CDR1 LNHDA, CDR2 SQIVND (reference sequence). J gave up 10 bases and V 5 bases, and 16 bases lay outside the gene matches. DNA for the CDR3: TGTGCCAGTAGTGCAACCCTCGGGCAGGGGGCAAGAGAGCAGTTCTTC. Its protein is CASSATLGQGAREQFF.

This clone was found once. The CDR3 loop is CATAKRTGGNGYTF. The CDR3 nucleotides are TGTGCCACTGCCAAAAGGACAGGGGGCAATGGCTACACCTTC. The chain links TRBV19 to TRBJ1-2; 11 bases match TRBD1. Trimming removed 10 bases from V and 6 bases from J; junction bases left unmatched: 10. The CDR3 consists of 14 residues. The germline V gene has CDR1 LNHDA and CDR2 SQIVND (reference sequence).

The J gene is TRBJ2-7, the V gene TRBV9, with D hard to call. CDR1 and CDR2 from the germline V gene are SGDLS and YYNGEE. The CDR3 consists of 15 residues. The V end was cut by 0 bases, the J end by 0 bases, with 10 bases between. The CDR3 is CASSVGVASSYEQYF. CDR3 bases: TGTGCCAGCAGCGTAGGAGTAGCCAGCTCCTACGAGCAGTACTTC.

This clone was detected only once. The chain joins TRBV7-2 to TRBJ2-7; the match to TRBD2 covers 8 bases. The CDR3 sequence is 14 residues long. V was clipped by 4 bases and J by 10 bases; unmatched bases: 12. Germline V gene data show CDR1 as SGHTA and CDR2 as FQGNSA. CDR3 loop: CASSSPGTSGAQYF. CDR3 bases: TGTGCCAGCAGCTCCCCCGGGACTAGTGGGGCCCAGTACTTC.

This chain uses TRBV4-2 with TRBJ1-2; maybe TRBD1 (5 bases). Germline CDR1 and CDR2: LGHNA and YNFKEQ. This CDR3 is 18 amino acids long. V lost 4 bases to trimming and J lost 0 bases, with 21 bases between them. The CDR3 DNA reads as TGTGCCAGCAGCCTGGTTGGGACTGTTGAGGACACTAACTATGGCTACACCTTC. As protein: CASSLVGTVEDTNYGYTF.

This chain connects TRBV4-3 to TRBJ1-3; a weak D match, TRBD1 (6 bases). Trimming left V 0 bases short and J 2 bases short, with 14 bases between. This CDR3 is built from 17 residues. CDR1 is LGHNA and CDR2 is YSLEER in the germline V gene. CDR3: CASSQDTGLRAGNTIYF. Here the CDR3 DNA reads TGCGCCAGCAGCCAAGATACAGGGCTACGGGCTGGAAACACCATATATTTT.

The chain has TRBV6-1 and TRBJ1-2, with 8 bases fitting TRBD1. CDR1 MNHNS and CDR2 SASEGT come from the germline V gene. This CDR3 has 15 residues. V gave up 2 bases and J gave up 4 bases; unmatched junction bases: 6. The chain's CDR3 is CASSEREDRVYGYTF. CDR3 bases: TGTGCCAGCAGTGAAAGGGAGGACAGGGTCTATGGCTACACCTTC.

J is TRBJ2-2 and V is TRBV10-3; 11 bases align to TRBD1. The CDR3 spans 21 residues. Germline assignment: CDR1 ENHRY and CDR2 SYGVKD. The ends lost 3 bases at V and 4 bases at J; junction bases unmatched: 19. CDR3 DNA sequence: TGTGCCATCAGTGACCACCCAACCCGGACAGGGGGCGCTTTTTTCACCGGGGAGCTGTTTTTT. It specifies CAISDHPTRTGGAFFTGELFF.

The chain has TRBV30 and TRBJ1-2; tentative D call: TRBD1 (6 bases). CDR1 is GTSNPN and CDR2 is SVGIG in the germline V gene (reference sequence). Trimming removed 2 bases at V and 0 bases at J, with 22 bases between. This CDR3 region has 18 residues. The CDR3 loop is CAWSFQSYLTGANYGYTF. In DNA form, the CDR3 reads TGTGCCTGGAGTTTTCAATCTTACCTGACAGGAGCTAACTATGGCTACACCTTC.

This sequence joins TRBV6-5 and TRBJ1-1; TRBD1 matches 7 bases. This CDR3 comprises 13 residues. CDR1 MNHEY and CDR2 SVGAGI come from the germline V gene. J gave up 1 base and V 5 bases, and 1 base lay outside the gene matches. CDR3 in amino acids: CASSRTGNTEAFF. The CDR3, as DNA: TGTGCCAGCAGTAGGACAGGGAACACTGAAGCTTTCTTT.

The CDR3 DNA sequence: TGTGCCAGCAGTGAACTCGGGGGTAATAGCAATCAGCCCCAGCATTTT. This gives the protein CASSELGGNSNQPQHF. V is TRBV6-1 and J is TRBJ1-5, with D maybe TRBD1 (5 bases). The V gene lost 2 bases and the J gene lost 0 bases, with 11 bases spanning the gap. In germline, CDR1 is MNHNS, CDR2 SASEGT. CDR3 length equals 16 residues.

The J gene is TRBJ1-2, the V gene TRBV5-1; 8 bases fit TRBD1. Per germline, CDR1 SGHRS and CDR2 YFSETQ. The CDR3 runs to 16 residues. V lost 4 bases and J lost 2; bases outside the gene matches: 10. The CDR3 bases are TGCGCCAGCAGCACGCCAGGGGGCGGTCAAAACTATGGCTACACCTTC. It codes for CASSTPGGGQNYGYTF.

The chain employs TRBV7-3 and TRBJ1-2; TRBD1 matches at 8 bases. The CDR3 totals 14 residues. Trimming took 5 bases from V and 5 from J; bases not matched to a gene: 7. Germline loops: CDR1 SGHTA, CDR2 FQGTGA. The CDR3 region is CASSQDREGYGYTF. CDR3 nucleotides: TGTGCCAGCAGCCAGGACAGGGAAGGATATGGCTACACCTTC.

The chain couples TRBV27 to TRBJ2-7; D is uncertain. Germline values: CDR1 MNHEY, CDR2 SMNVEV (reference sequence). The ends were cut back, 0 bases at V and 2 bases at J, with 11 bases in the middle. The CDR3 runs 15 residues. CDR3 DNA sequence: TGTGCCAGCAGTTTATCGGCGGCGAGAACCTACGAGCAGTACTTC. Its protein is CASSLSAARTYEQYF.

V usage is TRBV6-5 and J usage is TRBJ2-7, with 7 positions matching TRBD1. V was clipped by 2 bases and J by 0 bases; unmatched bases: 4. Germline CDR1 and CDR2: MNHEY and SVGAGI. There are 15 residues in the CDR3. The CDR3 protein is CASSYEGDSSYEQYF. CDR3 DNA sequence: TGTGCCAGCAGTTACGAGGGGGACAGCTCCTACGAGCAGTACTTC.

This chain connects TRBV18 to TRBJ2-2; D not resolved. V gave up 2 bases and J gave up 2 bases, with 12 bases separating them. The CDR3 is 16 amino acids. The germline CDR1 and CDR2 sequences are KGHSH and LQKENI. The CDR3 DNA sequence: TGTGCCAGCTCACCAATTACTATCGATAACACCGGGGAGCTGTTTTTT. Its protein is CASSPITIDNTGELFF.

The chain joins TRBV5-6 to TRBJ2-5; TRBD2 might be the D (5 bases). CDR1 and CDR2 from the germline V gene are SGHDT and YYEEEE. V lost 1 base and J lost 2, with 12 bases in between. This CDR3 has 15 residues. DNA of the CDR3: TGTGCCAGCAGCTTGCTGACCCCGGGGCAAGAGACCCAGTACTTC. It encodes CASSLLTPGQETQYF.

The gene calls are TRBV4-3 and TRBJ1-4, with D perhaps TRBD1 (5 bases). The CDR3 has 15 residues. Germline CDR1 LGHNA, CDR2 YSLEER. Trimming pared 4 bases from V and 0 bases from J, leaving 9 bases between. The CDR3 sequence is CASSLQGATNEKLFF. As DNA, the CDR3 is TGCGCCAGCAGCCTCCAGGGTGCAACTAATGAAAAACTGTTTTTT.

This chain connects TRBV27 to TRBJ1-1; the D gene is possibly TRBD1 (6 bases). There are 17 residues in the CDR3. The germline CDR1 and CDR2 sequences are MNHEY and SMNVEV (reference sequence). V was trimmed by 5 bases and J by 3 bases, leaving 22 bases between them. CDR3 nucleotide sequence: TGTGCCAGCAGTCCATTTAGAGGTTGGGGGGGCGACACTGAAGCTTTCTTT. Protein sequence: CASSPFRGWGGDTEAFF.

This clone was seen only once. The rearrangement uses TRBV9 and TRBJ2-7; 8 nucleotides agree with TRBD2. V trimming: 4 bases; J trimming: 1 base; junction bases outside the gene matches: 4. The CDR3 spans 14 residues. Germline loops: CDR1 SGDLS, CDR2 YYNGEE. CDR3 sequence reads: CASSPAGGSYEQYF. CDR3 coding DNA: TGTGCCAGCAGCCCTGCGGGGGGTTCCTACGAGCAGTACTTC.

The gene calls are TRBV29-1 and TRBJ2-2; no firm D call. Germline CDR1 is SQVTM and CDR2 is ANQGSEA. CDR3 length: 14 amino acids. The V and J ends lost 0 bases and 0 bases respectively, with 5 bases between them. This chain's CDR3 is CSVEDFSNTGELFF. DNA for the CDR3: TGCAGCGTTGAAGATTTCTCGAACACCGGGGAGCTGTTTTTT.

The rearrangement links TRBV4-1 to TRBJ1-1; D is undetermined. Trimming stripped 0 bases from V and 4 bases from J, with 15 bases between. Germline assignment: CDR1 MGHRA and CDR2 YSYEKL. This CDR3 is 16 amino acids long. The DNA of the CDR3 is TGCGCCAGCAGCCAAGATCCCGGAGCCCCGGGCACTGAAGCTTTCTTT. This sequence encodes CASSQDPGAPGTEAFF.